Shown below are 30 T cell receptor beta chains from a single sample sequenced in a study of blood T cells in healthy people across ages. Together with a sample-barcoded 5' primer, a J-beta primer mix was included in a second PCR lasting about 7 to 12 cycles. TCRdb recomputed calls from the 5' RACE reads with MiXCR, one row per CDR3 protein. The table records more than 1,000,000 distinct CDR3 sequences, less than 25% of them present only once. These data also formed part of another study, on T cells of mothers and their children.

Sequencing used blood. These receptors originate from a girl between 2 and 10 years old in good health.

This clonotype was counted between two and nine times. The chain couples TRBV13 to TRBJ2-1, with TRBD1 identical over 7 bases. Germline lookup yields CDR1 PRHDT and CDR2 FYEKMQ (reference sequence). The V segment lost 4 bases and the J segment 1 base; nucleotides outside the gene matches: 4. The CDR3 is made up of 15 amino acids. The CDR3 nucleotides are TGTGCCAGCAGCTCGACAGGGAATTCCTACAATGAGCAGTTCTTC. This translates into CASSSTGNSYNEQFF.

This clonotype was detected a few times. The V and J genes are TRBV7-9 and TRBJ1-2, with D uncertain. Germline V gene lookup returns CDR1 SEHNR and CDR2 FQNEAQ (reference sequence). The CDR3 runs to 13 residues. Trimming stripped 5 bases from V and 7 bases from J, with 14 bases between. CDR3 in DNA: TGTGCCAGCAGCCCCAGCCTCGGTGGTGGCTACACCTTC. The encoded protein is CASSPSLGGGYTF. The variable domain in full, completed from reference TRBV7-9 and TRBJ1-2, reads DTGVSQNPRHKITKRGQNVTFRCDPISEHNRLYWYRQTLGQGPEFLTYFQNEAQLEKSRLLSDRFSAERPKGSFSTLEIQRTEQGDSAMYLCASSPSLGGGYTFGSGTRLTVV.

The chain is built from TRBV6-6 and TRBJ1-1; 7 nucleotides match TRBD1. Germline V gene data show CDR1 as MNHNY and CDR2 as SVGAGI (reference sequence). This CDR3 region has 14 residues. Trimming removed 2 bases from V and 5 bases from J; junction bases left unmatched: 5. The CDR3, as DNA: TGTGCCAGCAGTTACGGAGGGGGCGCGACTGAAGCTTTCTTT. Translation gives CASSYGGGATEAFF.

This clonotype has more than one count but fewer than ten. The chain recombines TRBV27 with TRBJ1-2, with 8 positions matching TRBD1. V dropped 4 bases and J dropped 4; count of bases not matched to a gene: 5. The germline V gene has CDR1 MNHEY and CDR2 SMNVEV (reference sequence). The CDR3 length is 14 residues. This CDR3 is CASSSWDRIYGYTF. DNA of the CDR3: TGTGCCAGCAGTTCGTGGGACAGGATCTATGGCTACACCTTC.

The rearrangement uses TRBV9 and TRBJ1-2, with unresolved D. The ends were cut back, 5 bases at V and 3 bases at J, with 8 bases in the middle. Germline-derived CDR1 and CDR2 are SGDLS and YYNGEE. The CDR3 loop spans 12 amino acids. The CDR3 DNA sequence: TGTGCCAGCAGAGGGTGGGACTATGGCTACACCTTC. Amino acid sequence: CASRGWDYGYTF.

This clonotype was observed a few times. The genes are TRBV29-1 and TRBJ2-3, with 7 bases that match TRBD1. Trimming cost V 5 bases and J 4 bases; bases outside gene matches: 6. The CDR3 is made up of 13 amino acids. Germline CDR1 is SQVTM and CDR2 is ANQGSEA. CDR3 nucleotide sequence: TGCAGCGTTTTACAGGGGATAGCAGATACGCAGTATTTT. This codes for CSVLQGIADTQYF.

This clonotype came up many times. The CDR3 sequence: CASSLPGSGNTIYF. The CDR3 coding sequence is TGTGCCAGCAGTTTACCTGGGTCTGGAAACACCATATATTTT. The chain links TRBV12-3 or TRBV12-4 to TRBJ1-3; D unresolved. The CDR3 has 14 amino acids. V lost 2 bases and J lost 1, with 6 bases in between.

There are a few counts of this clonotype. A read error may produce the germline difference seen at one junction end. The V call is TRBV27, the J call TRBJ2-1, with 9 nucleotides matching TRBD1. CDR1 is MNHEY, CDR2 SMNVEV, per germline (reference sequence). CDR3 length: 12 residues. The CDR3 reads CASSSGTGTPRF. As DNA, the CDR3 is TGTGCCAGCAGCTCCGGGACAGGGACTCCGCGGTTC.

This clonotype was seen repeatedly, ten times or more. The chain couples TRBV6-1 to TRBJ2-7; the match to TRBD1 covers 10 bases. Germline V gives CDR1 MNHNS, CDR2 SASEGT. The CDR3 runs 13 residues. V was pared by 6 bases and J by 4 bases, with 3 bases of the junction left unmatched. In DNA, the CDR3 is TGTGCCAGCAGGGGACAGGGGACGTACGAGCAGTACTTC. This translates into CASRGQGTYEQYF.

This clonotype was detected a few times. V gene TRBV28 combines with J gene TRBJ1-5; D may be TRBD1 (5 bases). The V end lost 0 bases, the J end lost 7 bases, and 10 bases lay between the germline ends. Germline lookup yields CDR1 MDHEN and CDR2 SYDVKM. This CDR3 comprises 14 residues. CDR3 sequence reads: CASSLWGKGQPQHF. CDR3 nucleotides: TGTGCCAGCAGTTTATGGGGGAAGGGGCAGCCCCAGCATTTT.

Here the CDR3 DNA reads TGCGCCAGCAGCCAAGATCGCCTAGCGGGGCAGTTCTTC. It specifies CASSQDRLAGQFF. V usage is TRBV4-3 and J usage is TRBJ2-1; 8 positions match TRBD2. Germline-derived CDR1 and CDR2 are LGHNA and YSLEER. The CDR3 is made up of 13 amino acids. V trimming: 0 bases; J trimming: 12 bases; junction bases outside the gene matches: 4.

As DNA, the CDR3 is TGCAGTGCTTGGGACAGTAGAAATGAAAAACTGTTTTTT. Translation gives CSAWDSRNEKLFF. The J gene is TRBJ1-4, the V gene TRBV20-1; the match to TRBD1 covers 7 bases. This CDR3 is built from 13 residues. From germline, CDR1 is DFQATT and CDR2 SNEGSKA (reference sequence). V trimming: 5 bases; J trimming: 5 bases; junction bases outside the gene matches: 5.

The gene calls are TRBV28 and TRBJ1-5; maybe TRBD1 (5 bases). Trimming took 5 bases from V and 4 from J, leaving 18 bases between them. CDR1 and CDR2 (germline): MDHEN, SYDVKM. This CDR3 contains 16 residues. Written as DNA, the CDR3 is TGTGCCAGCAGTCACAAGGGGATTTTAGGAAATCAGCCCCAGCATTTT. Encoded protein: CASSHKGILGNQPQHF.

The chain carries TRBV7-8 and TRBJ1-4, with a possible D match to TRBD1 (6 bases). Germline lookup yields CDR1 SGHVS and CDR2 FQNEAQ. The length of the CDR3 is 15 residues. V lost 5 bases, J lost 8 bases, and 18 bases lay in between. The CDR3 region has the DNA TGTGCCAGCAGCCCCCCGACAGAAGGGGGGGAAAAACTGTTTTTT. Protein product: CASSPPTEGGEKLFF. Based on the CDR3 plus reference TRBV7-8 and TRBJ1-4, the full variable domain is GAGVSQSPRYKVAKRGQDVALRCDPISGHVSLFWYQQALGQGPEFLTYFQNEAQLDKSGLPSDRFFAERPEGSVSTLKIQRTQQEDSAVYLCASSPPTEGGEKLFFGSGTQLSVL.

The CDR3 loop reads CASSPAEPLAVRETQYF. The CDR3 DNA is TGTGCCAGCAGCCCGGCGGAACCACTAGCGGTCCGAGAGACCCAGTACTTC. The chain carries TRBV6-2 or TRBV6-3 and TRBJ2-5, with 8 bases fitting TRBD2. Germline V gene lookup returns CDR1 MNHEY and CDR2 SVGEGT. The CDR3 sequence is 17 residues long. Trimming removed 6 bases from V and 4 bases from J; junction bases left unmatched: 16.

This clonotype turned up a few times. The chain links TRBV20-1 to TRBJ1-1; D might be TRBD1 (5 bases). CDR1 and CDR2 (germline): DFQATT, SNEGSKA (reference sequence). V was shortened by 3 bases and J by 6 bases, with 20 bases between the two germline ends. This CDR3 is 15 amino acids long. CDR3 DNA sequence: TGCAGTGCTAGGAGGGTTGGCAGTTGGGGCCCTGAAGCTTTCTTT. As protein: CSARRVGSWGPEAFF.

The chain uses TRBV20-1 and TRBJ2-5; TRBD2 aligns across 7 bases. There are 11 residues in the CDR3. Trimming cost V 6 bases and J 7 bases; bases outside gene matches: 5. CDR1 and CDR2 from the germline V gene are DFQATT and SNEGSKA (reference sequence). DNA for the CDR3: TGCAGTGCCCCGGGCGGGGGGACCCAGTACTTC. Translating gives CSAPGGGTQYF.

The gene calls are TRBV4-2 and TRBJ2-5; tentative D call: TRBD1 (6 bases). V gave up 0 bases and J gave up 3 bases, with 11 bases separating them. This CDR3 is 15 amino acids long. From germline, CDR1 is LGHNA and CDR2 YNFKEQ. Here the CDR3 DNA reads TGTGCCAGCAGCCAAGATCCAGGGGTGGAAGAGACCCAGTACTTC. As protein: CASSQDPGVEETQYF.

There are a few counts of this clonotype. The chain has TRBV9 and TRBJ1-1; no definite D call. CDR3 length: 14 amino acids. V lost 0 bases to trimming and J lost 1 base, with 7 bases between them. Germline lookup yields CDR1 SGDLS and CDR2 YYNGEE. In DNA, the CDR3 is TGTGCCAGCAGCGTAGCTATTACGAACACTGAAGCTTTCTTT. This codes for CASSVAITNTEAFF.

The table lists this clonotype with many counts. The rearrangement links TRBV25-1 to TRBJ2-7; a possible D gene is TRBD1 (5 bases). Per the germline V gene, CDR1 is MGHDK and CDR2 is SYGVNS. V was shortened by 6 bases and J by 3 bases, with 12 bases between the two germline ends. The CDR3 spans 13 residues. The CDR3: CASSQSGNYEQYF. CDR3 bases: TGTGCCAGCAGCCAGTCAGGGAACTACGAGCAGTACTTC.

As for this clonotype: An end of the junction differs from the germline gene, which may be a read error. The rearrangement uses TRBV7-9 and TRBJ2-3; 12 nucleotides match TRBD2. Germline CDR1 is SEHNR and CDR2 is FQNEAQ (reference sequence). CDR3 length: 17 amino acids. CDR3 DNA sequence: TGTGCCAGCAGCCTTAGACTACTAGCGGGAGGAGGAGATACGCAGTGTTTT. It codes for CASSLRLLAGGGDTQCF.

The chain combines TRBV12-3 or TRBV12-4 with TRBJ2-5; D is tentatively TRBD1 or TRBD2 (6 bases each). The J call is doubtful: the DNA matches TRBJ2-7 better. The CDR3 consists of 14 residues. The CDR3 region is CASSFGGTDYEQYF. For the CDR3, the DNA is TGTGCCAGCAGTTTCGGGGGCACGGACTACGAGCAGTACTTC.

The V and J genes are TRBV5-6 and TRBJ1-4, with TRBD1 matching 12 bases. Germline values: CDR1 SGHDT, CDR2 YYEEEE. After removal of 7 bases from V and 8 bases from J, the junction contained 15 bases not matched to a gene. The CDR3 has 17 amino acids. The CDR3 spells CASRQGGQGAQQEKLFF. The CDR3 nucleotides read TGTGCCAGCCGTCAAGGGGGACAGGGGGCGCAACAGGAAAAACTGTTTTTT.

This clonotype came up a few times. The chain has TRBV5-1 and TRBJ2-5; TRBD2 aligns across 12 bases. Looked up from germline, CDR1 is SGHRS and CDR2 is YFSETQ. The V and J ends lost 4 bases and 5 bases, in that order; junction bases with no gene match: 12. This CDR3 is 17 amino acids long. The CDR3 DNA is TGCGCCAGCAGCCCTCGAGGACTAGCGGGATGGGTGGAGACCCAGTACTTC. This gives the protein CASSPRGLAGWVETQYF.

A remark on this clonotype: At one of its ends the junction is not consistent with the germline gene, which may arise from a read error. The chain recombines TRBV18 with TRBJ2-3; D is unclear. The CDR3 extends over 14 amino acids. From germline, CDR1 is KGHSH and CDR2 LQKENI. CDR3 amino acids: CTSSPFESQSPLYF. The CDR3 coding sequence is TGTACCAGCTCACCATTTGAGTCCCAATCGCCGCTTTATTTT.

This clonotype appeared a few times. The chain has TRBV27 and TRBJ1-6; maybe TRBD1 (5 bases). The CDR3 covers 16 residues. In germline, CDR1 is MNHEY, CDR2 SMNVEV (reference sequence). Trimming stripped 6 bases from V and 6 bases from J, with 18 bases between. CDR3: CASRRWGEEVNSPLHF. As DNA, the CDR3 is TGTGCCAGCAGGCGGTGGGGGGAAGAGGTTAATTCACCCCTCCACTTT.

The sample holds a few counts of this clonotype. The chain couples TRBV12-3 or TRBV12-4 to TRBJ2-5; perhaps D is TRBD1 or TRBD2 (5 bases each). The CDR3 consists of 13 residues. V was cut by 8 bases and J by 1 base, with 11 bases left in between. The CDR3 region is CASLGELQETQYF. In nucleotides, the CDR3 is TGTGCCAGCTTGGGGGAACTCCAAGAGACCCAGTACTTC.

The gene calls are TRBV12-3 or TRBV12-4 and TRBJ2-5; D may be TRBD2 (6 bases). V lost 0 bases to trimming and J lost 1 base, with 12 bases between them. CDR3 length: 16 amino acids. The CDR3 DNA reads TGTGCCAGCAGTTTAGCGCTTATTAGCGGCCAAGAGACCCAGTACTTC. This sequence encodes CASSLALISGQETQYF.

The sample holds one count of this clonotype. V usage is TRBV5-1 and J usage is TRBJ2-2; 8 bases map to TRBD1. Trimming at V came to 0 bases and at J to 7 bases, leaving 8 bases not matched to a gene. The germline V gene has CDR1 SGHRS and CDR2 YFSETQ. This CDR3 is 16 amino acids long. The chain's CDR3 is CASSLDPDREIGELFF. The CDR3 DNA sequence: TGCGCCAGCAGCTTGGACCCGGACAGGGAAATCGGGGAGCTGTTTTTT.

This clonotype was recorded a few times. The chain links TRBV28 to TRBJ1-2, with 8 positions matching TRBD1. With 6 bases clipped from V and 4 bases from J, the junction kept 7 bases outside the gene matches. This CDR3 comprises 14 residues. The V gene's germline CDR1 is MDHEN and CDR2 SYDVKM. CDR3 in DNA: TGTGCCAGCAGCGTGACAGGGGTGAGCTATGGCTACACCTTC. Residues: CASSVTGVSYGYTF.